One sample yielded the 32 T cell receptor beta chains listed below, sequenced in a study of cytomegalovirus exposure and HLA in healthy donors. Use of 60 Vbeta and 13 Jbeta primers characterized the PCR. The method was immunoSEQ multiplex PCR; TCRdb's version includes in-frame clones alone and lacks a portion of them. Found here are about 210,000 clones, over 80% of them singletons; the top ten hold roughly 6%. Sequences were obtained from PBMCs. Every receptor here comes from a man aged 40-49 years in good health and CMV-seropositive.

CDR3 in DNA: TGTGCCAGCTCACCGACAAAAGGCCGTGAAGCTTTCTTT. Encoded protein: CASSPTKGREAFF. The chain employs TRBV18 and TRBJ1-1; D not certain. This CDR3 has 13 amino acids. Trimming pared 3 bases from V and 7 bases from J, leaving 12 bases between. The germline gives CDR1 KGHSH, CDR2 LQKENI.

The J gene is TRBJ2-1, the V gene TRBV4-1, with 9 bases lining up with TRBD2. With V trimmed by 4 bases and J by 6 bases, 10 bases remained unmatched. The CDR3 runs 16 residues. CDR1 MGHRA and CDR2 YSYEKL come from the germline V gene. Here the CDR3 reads CASSPQGGGRANEQFF. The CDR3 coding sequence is TGCGCCAGCAGCCCTCAGGGGGGCGGGAGGGCCAATGAGCAGTTCTTC.

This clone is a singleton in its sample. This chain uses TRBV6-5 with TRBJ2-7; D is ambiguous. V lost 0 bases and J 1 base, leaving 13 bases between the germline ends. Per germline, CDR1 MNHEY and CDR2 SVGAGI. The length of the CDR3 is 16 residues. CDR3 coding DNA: TGTGCCAGCAGTTACTCGGAAGTTGCGGCTTCCTACGAGCAGTACTTC. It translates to CASSYSEVAASYEQYF.

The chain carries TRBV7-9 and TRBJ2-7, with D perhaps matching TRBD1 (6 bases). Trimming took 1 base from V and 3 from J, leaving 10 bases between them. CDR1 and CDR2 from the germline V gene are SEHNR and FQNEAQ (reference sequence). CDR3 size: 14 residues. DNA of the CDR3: TGTGCCAGCAGCTTAGATAGGGGGATCTACGAGCAGTACTTC. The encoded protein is CASSLDRGIYEQYF.

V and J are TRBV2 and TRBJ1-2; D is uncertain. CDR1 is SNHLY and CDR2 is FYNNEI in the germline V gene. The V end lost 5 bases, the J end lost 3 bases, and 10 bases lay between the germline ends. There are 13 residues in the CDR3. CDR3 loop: CASSREVDYGYTF. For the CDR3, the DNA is TGTGCCAGCAGTCGAGAGGTAGACTATGGCTACACCTTC.

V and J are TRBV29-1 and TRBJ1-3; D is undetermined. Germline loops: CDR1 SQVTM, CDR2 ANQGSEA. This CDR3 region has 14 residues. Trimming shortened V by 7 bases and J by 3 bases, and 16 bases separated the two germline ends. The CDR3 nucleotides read TGCAGCGGGTCGACTACCGCAAGTGGAAACACCATATATTTT. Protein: CSGSTTASGNTIYF.

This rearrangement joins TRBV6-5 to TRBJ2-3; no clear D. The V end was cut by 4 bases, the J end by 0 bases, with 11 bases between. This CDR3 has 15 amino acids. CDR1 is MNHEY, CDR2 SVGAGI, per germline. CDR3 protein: CASSLSDFSTDTQYF. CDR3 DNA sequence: TGTGCCAGCAGTTTATCAGATTTTAGCACAGATACGCAGTATTTT.

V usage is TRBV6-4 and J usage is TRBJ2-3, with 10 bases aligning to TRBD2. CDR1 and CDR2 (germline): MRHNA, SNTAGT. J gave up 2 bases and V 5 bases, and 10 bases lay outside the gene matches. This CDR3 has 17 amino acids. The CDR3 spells CASSQLAGEGPTDTQYF. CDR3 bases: TGTGCCAGCAGTCAGCTAGCGGGAGAGGGTCCCACAGATACGCAGTATTTT.

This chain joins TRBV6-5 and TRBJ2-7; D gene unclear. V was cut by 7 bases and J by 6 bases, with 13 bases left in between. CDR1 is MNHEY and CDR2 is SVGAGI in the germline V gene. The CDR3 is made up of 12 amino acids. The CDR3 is CASNPCGPEQYV. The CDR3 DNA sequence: TGTGCCAGCAACCCATGCGGCCCCGAGCAGTACGTC.

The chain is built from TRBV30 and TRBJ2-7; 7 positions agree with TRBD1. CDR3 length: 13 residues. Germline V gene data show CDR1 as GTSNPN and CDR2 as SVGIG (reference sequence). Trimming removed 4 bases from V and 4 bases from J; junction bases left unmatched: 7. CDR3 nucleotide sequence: TGTGCCTGGATGAGGGGGCTGTCTTACGAGCAGTACTTC. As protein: CAWMRGLSYEQYF. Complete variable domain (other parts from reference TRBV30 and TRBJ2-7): SQTIHQWPATLVQPVGSPLSLECTVEGTSNPNLYWYRQAAGRGLQLLFYSVGIGQISSEVPQNLSASRPQDRQFILSSKKLLLSDSGFYLCAWMRGLSYEQYFGPGTRLTVT.

In DNA, the CDR3 is TGTGCCAGCAGTGGCTTTAGCGGGAGGGCGAATGAGCAGTTCTTC. Protein sequence: CASSGFSGRANEQFF. The rearrangement uses TRBV27 and TRBJ2-1; 11 nucleotides agree with TRBD2. In germline, CDR1 is MNHEY, CDR2 SMNVEV (reference sequence). V gave up 5 bases and J gave up 7 bases; unmatched junction bases: 7. The CDR3 totals 15 residues.

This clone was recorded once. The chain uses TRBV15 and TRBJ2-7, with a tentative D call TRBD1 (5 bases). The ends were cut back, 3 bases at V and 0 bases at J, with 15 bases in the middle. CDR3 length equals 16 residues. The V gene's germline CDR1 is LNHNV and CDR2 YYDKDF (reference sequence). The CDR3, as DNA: TGTGCCACCAGCAGGGAAACAGGACACCCCTCCTACGAGCAGTACGTC. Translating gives CATSRETGHPSYEQYV.

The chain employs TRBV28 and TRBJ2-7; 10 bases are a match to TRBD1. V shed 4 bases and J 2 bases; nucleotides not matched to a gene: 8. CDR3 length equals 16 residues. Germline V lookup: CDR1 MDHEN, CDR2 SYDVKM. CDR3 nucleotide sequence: TGTGCCAGCAGTTCGCCGGGACAGGGGCCCACCTACGAGCAGTACTTC. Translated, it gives CASSSPGQGPTYEQYF.

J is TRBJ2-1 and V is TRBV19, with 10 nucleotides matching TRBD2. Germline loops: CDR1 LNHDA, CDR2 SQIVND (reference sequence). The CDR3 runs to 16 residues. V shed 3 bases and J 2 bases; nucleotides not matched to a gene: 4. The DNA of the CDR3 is TGTGCCAGTAGTATCTCTAGCGGGGGACCCTACAATGAGCAGTTCTTC. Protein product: CASSISSGGPYNEQFF.

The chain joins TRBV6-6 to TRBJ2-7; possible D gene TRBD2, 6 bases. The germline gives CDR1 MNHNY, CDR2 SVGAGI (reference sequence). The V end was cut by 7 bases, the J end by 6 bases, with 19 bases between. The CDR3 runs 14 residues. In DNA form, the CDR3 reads TGTGCCAGCACCCCTACGGAGGGCGGAGGCGAGCAGTACTTC. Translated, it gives CASTPTEGGGEQYF.

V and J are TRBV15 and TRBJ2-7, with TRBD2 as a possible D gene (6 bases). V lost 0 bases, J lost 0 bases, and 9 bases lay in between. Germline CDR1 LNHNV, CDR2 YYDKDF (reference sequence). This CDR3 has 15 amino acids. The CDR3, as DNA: TGTGCCACCAGCAGAGATCGGCGGGGCTCCTACGAGCAGTACTTC. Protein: CATSRDRRGSYEQYF. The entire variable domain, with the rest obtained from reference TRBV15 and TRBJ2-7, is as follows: DAMVIQNPRYQVTQFGKPVTLSCSQTLNHNVMYWYQQKSSQAPKLLFHYYDKDFNNEADTPDNFQSRRPNTSFCFLDIRSPGLGDTAMYLCATSRDRRGSYEQYFGPGTRLTVT.

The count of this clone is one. The CDR3 coding sequence is TGCGCCAGCAGCTTGGAGGTGGGTAGCAACAATGAGCAGTTCTTC. This sequence encodes CASSLEVGSNNEQFF. This chain uses TRBV5-1 with TRBJ2-1; D gene uncertain. V gave up 0 bases and J gave up 5 bases, with 12 bases separating them. The CDR3 is 15 amino acids. Germline loops: CDR1 SGHRS, CDR2 YFSETQ.

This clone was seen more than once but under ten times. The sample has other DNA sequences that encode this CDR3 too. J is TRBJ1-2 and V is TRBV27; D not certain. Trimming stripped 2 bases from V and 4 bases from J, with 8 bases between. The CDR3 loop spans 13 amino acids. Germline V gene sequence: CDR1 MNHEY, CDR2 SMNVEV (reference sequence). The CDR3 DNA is TGTGCCAGCAGTTTAGAAGGAGGCTATGGCTACACCTTC. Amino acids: CASSLEGGYGYTF.

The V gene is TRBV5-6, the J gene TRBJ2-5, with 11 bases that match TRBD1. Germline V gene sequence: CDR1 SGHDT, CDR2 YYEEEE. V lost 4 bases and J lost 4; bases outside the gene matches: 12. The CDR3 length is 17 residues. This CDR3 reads CASSPPGQGESGETQYF. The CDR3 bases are TGTGCCAGCAGCCCACCGGGACAGGGGGAATCCGGAGAGACCCAGTACTTC.

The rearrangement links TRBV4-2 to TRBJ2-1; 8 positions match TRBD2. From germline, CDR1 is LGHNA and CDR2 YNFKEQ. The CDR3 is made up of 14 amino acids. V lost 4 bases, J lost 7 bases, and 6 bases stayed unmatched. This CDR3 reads CASSLETGGNEQFF. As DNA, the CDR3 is TGTGCCAGCAGCCTGGAGACGGGGGGGAATGAGCAGTTCTTC.

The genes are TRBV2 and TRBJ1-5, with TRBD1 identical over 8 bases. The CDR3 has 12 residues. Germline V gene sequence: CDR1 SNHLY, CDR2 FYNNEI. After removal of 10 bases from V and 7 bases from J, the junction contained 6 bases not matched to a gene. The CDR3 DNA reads TGTGCCATAGGGACAGGAGGCCAGCCCCAGCATTTT. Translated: CAIGTGGQPQHF.

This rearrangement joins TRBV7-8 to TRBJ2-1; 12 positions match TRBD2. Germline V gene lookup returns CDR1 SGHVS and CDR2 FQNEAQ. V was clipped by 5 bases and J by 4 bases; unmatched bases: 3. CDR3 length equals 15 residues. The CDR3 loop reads CASSRLAGDYNEQFF. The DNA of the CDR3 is TGTGCCAGCAGCCGACTAGCGGGGGATTACAATGAGCAGTTCTTC.

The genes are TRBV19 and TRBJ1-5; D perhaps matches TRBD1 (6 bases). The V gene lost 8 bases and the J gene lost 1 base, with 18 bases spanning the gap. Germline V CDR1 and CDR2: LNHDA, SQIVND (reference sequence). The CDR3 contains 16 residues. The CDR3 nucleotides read TGTGCCAGTCGAAACTCAAGGACAGACAGCAATCAGCCCCAGCATTTT. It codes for CASRNSRTDSNQPQHF.

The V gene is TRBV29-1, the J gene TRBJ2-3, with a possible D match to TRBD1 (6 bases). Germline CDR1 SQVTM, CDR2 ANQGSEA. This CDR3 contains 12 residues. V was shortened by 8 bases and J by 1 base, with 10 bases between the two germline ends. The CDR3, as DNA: TGCAGCACCCGGACAGGCACAGATACGCAGTATTTT. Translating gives CSTRTGTDTQYF.

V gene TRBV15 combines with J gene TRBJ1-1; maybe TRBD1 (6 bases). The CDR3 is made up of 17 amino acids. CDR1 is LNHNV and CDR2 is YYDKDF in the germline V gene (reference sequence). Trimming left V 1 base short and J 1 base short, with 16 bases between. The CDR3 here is CATSRVPRDKSNTEAFF. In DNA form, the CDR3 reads TGTGCCACCAGCAGAGTCCCCCGGGACAAATCGAACACTGAAGCTTTCTTT.

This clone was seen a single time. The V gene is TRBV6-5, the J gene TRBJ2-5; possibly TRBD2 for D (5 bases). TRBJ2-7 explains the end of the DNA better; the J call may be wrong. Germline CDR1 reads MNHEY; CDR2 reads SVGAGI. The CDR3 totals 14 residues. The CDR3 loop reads CASSYSSDYYEQYF. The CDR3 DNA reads TGTGCCAGCAGTTACTCTAGCGACTACTACGAGCAGTACTTC.

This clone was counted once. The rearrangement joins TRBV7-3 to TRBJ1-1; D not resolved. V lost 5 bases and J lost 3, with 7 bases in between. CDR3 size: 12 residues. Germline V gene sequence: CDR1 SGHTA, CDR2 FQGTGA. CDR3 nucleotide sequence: TGTGCCAGCAGCCGTGGAGACACTGAAGCTTTCTTT. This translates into CASSRGDTEAFF.

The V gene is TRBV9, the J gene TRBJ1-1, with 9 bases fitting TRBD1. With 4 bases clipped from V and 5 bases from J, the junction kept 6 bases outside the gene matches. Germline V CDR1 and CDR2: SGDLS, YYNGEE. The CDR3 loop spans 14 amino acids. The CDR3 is CASSFIDRGTEAFF. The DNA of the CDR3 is TGTGCCAGCAGCTTCATAGACAGGGGGACTGAAGCTTTCTTT. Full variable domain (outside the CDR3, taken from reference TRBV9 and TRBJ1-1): DSGVTQTPKHLITATGQRVTLRCSPRSGDLSVYWYQQSLDQGLQFLIQYYNGEERAKGNILERFSAQQFPDLHSELNLSSLELGDSALYFCASSFIDRGTEAFFGQGTRLTVV.

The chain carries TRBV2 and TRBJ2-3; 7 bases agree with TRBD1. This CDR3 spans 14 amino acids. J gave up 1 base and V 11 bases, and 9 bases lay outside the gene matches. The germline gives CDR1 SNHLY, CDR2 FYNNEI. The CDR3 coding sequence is TGTGCCTCCGACCAGGGGGTTGGCACAGATACGCAGTATTTT. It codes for CASDQGVGTDTQYF. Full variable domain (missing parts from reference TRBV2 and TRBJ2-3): EPEVTQTPSHQVTQMGQEVILRCVPISNHLYFYWYRQILGQKVEFLVSFYNNEISEKSEIFDDQFSVERPDGSNFTLKIRSTKLEDSAMYFCASDQGVGTDTQYFGPGTRLTVL.

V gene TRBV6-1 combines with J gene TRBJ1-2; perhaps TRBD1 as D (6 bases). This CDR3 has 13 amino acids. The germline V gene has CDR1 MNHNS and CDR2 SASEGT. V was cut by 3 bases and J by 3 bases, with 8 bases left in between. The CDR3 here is CASSEDSDYGYTF. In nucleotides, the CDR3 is TGTGCCAGCAGTGAGGACAGCGACTATGGCTACACCTTC.

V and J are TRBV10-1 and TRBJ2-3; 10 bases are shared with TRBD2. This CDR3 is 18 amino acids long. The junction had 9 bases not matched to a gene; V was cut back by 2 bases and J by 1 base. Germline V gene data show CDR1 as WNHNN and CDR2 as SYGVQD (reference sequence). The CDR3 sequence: CASSEGALAGEGTDTQYF. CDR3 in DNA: TGCGCCAGCAGTGAGGGGGCCCTAGCGGGAGAGGGCACAGATACGCAGTATTTT.

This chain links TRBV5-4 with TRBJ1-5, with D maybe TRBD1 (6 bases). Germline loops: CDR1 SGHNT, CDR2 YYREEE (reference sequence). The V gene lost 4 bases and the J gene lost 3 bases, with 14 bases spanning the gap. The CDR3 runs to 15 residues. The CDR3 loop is CASSAGAGANQPQHF. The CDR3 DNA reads TGTGCCAGCAGCGCGGGGGCAGGCGCCAATCAGCCCCAGCATTTT.